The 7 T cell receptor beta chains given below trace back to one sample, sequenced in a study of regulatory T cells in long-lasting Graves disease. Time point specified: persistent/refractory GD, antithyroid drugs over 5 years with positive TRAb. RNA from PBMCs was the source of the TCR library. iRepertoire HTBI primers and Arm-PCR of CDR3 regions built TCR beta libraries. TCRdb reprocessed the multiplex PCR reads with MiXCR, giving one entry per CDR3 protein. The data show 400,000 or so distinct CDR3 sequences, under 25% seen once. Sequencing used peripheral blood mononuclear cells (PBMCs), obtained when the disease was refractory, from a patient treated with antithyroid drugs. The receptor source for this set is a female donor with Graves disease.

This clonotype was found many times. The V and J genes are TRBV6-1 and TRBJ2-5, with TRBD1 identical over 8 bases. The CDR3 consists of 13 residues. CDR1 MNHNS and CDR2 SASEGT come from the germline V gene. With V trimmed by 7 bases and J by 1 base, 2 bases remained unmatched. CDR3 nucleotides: TGTGCCAGCACCCAGGGGGCCCAAGAGACCCAGTACTTC. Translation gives CASTQGAQETQYF.

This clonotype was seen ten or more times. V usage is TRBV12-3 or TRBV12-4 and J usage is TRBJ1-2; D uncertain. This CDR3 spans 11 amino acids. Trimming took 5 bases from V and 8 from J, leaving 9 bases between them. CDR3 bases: TGTGCCAGCAGTCCACCCCCCGGCTACACCTTC. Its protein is CASSPPPGYTF.

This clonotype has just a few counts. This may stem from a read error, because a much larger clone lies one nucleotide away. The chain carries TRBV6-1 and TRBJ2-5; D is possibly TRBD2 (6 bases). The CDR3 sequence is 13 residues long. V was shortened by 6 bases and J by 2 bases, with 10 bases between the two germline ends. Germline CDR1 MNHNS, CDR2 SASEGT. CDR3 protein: CASRTSSQETQYF. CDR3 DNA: TGTGCCAGCAGAACTAGCAGTCAAGAGACCCAGTACTTC.

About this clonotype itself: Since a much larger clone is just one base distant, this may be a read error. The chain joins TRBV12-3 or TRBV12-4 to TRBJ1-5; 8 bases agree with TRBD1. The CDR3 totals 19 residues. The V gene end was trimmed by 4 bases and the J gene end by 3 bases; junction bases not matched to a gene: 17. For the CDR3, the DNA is TGTGCCAGCAGTTCAGGGTTGCAGACAGGGGTGAACCTCAATCAGCCCCAGCATTTT. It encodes CASSSGLQTGVNLNQPQHF.

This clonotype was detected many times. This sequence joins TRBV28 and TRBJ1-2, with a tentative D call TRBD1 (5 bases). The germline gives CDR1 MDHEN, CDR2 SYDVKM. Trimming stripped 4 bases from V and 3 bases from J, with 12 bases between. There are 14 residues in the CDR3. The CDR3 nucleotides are TGTGCCAGCAGTTCTGGGACGGTAGACTATGGCTACACCTTC. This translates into CASSSGTVDYGYTF.

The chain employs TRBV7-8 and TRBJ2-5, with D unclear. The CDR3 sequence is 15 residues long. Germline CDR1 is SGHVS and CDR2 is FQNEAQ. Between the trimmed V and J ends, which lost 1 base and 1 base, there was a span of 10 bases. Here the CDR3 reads CASSLGWAIQETQYF. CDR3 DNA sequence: TGTGCCAGCAGCTTAGGCTGGGCTATCCAAGAGACCCAGTACTTC.

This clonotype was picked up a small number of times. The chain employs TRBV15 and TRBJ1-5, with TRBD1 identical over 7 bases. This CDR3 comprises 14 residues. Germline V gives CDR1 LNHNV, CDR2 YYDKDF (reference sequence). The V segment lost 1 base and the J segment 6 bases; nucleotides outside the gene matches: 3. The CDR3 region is CATSRGGGTQPQHF. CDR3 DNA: TGTGCCACCAGCAGAGGAGGGGGCACTCAGCCCCAGCATTTT.